The 3 T cell receptor beta chains listed next were all sequenced from one sample in a study of blood T cell repertoires in COVID-19. Measured with immunoSEQ multiplex PCR; TCRdb has only the in-frame clones, and not every one. This sample has approximately 70,000 clones; roughly 90% occur once, and the top ten carry 2.5% to 3%. The sequencing input was peripheral blood. These receptors all stem from a man in his fifties or sixties with COVID-19, enrolled during active disease.

Only one count was recorded for this clone. The gene calls are TRBV9 and TRBJ2-2, with 8 nucleotides matching TRBD1. The length of the CDR3 is 15 residues. Germline V lookup: CDR1 SGDLS, CDR2 YYNGEE. The ends lost 0 bases at V and 5 bases at J; junction bases unmatched: 3. CDR3 sequence: CASSVDNRGTGELFF. CDR3 DNA: TGTGCCAGCAGCGTAGATAACAGGGGGACCGGGGAGCTGTTTTTT. Using reference TRBV9 and TRBJ2-2 for the parts outside the CDR3, the full variable domain is DSGVTQTPKHLITATGQRVTLRCSPRSGDLSVYWYQQSLDQGLQFLIQYYNGEERAKGNILERFSAQQFPDLHSELNLSSLELGDSALYFCASSVDNRGTGELFFGEGSRLTVL.

The rearrangement joins TRBV28 to TRBJ1-6, with 7 nucleotides matching TRBD1. Germline V CDR1 and CDR2: MDHEN, SYDVKM. After removal of 6 bases from V and 6 bases from J, the junction contained 5 bases not matched to a gene. The CDR3 runs to 14 residues. The chain's CDR3 is CASRLGQVNSPLHF. CDR3 nucleotide sequence: TGTGCCAGCAGGCTAGGACAGGTTAATTCACCCCTCCACTTT.

The chain carries TRBV4-3 and TRBJ2-1, with D possibly TRBD2 on 6 matching bases. CDR1 is LGHNA and CDR2 is YSLEER in the germline V gene. The germline V and J ends were trimmed by 0 bases and 5 bases, with 14 bases remaining between them. The length of the CDR3 is 16 residues. The CDR3 loop is CASSQDRLSGDNEQFF. The CDR3 coding sequence is TGCGCCAGCAGCCAAGATAGGCTGTCGGGGGACAATGAGCAGTTCTTC.